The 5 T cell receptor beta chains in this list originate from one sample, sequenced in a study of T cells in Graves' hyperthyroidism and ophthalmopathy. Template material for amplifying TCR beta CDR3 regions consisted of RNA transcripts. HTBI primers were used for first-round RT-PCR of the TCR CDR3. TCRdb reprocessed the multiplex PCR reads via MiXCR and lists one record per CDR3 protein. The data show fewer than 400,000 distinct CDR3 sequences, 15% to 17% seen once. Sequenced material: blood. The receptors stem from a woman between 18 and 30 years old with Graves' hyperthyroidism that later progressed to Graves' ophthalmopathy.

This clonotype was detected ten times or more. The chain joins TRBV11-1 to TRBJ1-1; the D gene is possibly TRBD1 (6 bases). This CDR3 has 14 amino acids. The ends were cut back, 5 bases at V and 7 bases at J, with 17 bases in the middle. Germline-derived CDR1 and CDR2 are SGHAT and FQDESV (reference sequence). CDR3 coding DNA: TGTGCCAGCAGCCCGAGTGGGGGGCTGGGTGAAGCTTTCTTT. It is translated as CASSPSGGLGEAFF.

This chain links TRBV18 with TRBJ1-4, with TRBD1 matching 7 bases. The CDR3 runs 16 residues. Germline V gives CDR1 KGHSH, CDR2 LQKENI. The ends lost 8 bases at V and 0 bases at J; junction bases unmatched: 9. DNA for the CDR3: TGTGCCAGCACCGACAGGGAGAGGACAACTAATGAAAAACTGTTTTTT. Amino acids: CASTDRERTTNEKLFF.

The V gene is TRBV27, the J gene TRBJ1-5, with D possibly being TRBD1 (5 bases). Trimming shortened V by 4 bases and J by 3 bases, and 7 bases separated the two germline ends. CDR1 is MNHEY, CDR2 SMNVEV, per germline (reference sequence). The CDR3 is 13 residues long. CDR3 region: CASSWGPNQPQHF. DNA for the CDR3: TGTGCCAGCAGTTGGGGACCCAATCAGCCCCAGCATTTT.

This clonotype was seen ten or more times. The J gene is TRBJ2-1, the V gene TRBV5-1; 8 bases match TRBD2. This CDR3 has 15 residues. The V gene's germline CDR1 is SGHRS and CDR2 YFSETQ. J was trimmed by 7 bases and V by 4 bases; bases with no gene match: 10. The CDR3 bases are TGCGCCAGCAGCAGGTTAGCGGGGAGAGCGAATGAGCAGTTCTTC. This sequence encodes CASSRLAGRANEQFF.

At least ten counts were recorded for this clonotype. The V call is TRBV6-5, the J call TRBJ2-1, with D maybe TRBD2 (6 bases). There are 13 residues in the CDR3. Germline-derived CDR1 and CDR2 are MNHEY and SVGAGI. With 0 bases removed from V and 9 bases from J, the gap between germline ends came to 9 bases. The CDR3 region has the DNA TGTGCCAGCAGTTACTCGCGGGAAGGTGAGCAGTTCTTC. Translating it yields CASSYSREGEQFF.